The clone carrying this T cell receptor beta chain was counted between two and nine times. Its specificity is unknown. Germline CDR1 and CDR2: GTSNPN and SVGIG (reference sequence). The V gene end was trimmed by 8 bases and the J gene end by 2 bases; junction bases not matched to a gene: 10. The CDR3 consists of 14 residues. The sample is drawn from a study of cytomegalovirus exposure and HLA in healthy donors. Both 60 Vbeta primers and 13 Jbeta primers went into the PCR. Generated by immunoSEQ multiplex PCR, the TCRdb table keeps only in-frame clones and is missing some. The sample has about 160,000 clones; more than 65% are singletons. Study-level findings and limits: A previous analysis found most TCR beta V segments productive roughly 87% or roughly 30% of the time. With later analysis, a missense DCLRE1C variant became linked to TCR beta V- and J-gene trimming. Altogether, some 160 TCR beta chains were recorded as cytomegalovirus-associated.

The J gene is TRBJ2-7, the V gene TRBV30; 9 bases map to TRBD1. The source is a man between 50 and 59 years old in good health and CMV-seropositive. Sequences were obtained from PBMCs. CDR3 DNA: TGTGCCGCTACACAGGGGGCGCTTACCTACGAGCAGTACTTC. The encoded protein is CAATQGALTYEQYF.